This T cell receptor (beta chain) was identified in a study of blood T cells in healthy people across ages. A second PCR of 7 to 11 cycles used a sample-barcoded 5' primer and a J-beta primer mix. TCRdb reanalysed the 5' RACE reads using MiXCR and keeps one entry per CDR3 protein. The sample holds about 780,000 distinct CDR3 sequences, about half seen once. The CDR3 is 12 amino acids. In germline, CDR1 is SQVTM, CDR2 ANQGSEA. Trimming took off 5 bases at V and 2 bases at J, with 9 bases between the two ends. Donors each provided around 10 milliliters of peripheral blood. This receptor was obtained from an elderly man in good health. The J gene is TRBJ1-1, the V gene TRBV29-1, with D possibly matching TRBD1 (6 bases). The sequenced material came from blood. The CDR3 is CSVRDTNTEAFF. The CDR3 nucleotides read TGCAGCGTTCGGGACACCAACACTGAAGCTTTCTTT.